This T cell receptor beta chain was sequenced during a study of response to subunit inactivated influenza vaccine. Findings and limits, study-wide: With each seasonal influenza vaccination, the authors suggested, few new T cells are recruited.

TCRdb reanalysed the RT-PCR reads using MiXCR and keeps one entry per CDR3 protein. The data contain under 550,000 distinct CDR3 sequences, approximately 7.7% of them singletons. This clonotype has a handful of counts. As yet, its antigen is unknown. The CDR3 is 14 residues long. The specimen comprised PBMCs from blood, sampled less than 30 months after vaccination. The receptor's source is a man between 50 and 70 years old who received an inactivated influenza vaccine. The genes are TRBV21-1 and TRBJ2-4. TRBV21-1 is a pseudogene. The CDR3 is CASSRMLAKNIQYF. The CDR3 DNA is TGTGCCAGCAGCAGAATGCTAGCCAAAAACATTCAGTACTTC.